The next 2 T cell receptor beta chains were all read from a single sample in a study of blood T cell repertoires in COVID-19. Using immunoSEQ multiplex PCR, the repertoire was profiled, and TCRdb retains in-frame clones only, with some absent. The table lists roughly 42,000 clones, about 89% of them singletons, with around 6.5% in the top ten. Sequencing used peripheral blood. These receptors all come from a human donor in a cohort sampled during active COVID-19.

The chain has TRBV12-5 and TRBJ2-2, with D possibly matching TRBD2 (6 bases). V was trimmed by 7 bases and J by 1 base, leaving 10 bases between them. The CDR3 totals 14 residues. Per germline, CDR1 LGHNT and CDR2 FRNRAP. CDR3 sequence reads: CASARGGNTGELFF. The DNA for the CDR3 is TGTGCTAGTGCCCGGGGAGGGAACACCGGGGAGCTGTTTTTT.

The V call is TRBV7-8, the J call TRBJ2-3, with TRBD2 identical over 8 bases. V lost 1 base, J lost 5 bases, and 8 bases stayed unmatched. Germline V gene data show CDR1 as SGHVS and CDR2 as FQNEAQ. The CDR3 covers 16 residues. CDR3 bases: TGTGCCAGCAGCTTAGGCCCAGCGGGAGAGCGAGATACGCAGTATTTT. Protein product: CASSLGPAGERDTQYF. The full variable domain, in which reference TRBV7-8 and TRBJ2-3 provide the parts outside the CDR3, is GAGVSQSPRYKVAKRGQDVALRCDPISGHVSLFWYQQALGQGPEFLTYFQNEAQLDKSGLPSDRFFAERPEGSVSTLKIQRTQQEDSAVYLCASSLGPAGERDTQYFGPGTRLTVL.